This is a list of T cell receptor beta chains from one sample in a study of blood T cells in healthy people across ages. Each CDR3 protein is one row after TCRdb ran MiXCR on the 5' RACE reads. The sample holds 550,000 to 700,000 distinct CDR3 sequences, about 25% seen once. The material sequenced was blood. The receptor set was obtained from a woman in her seventies in good health. Each CDR3 is given with its conserved first and last residue. The D gene is left open where the match is weak. Not every row has a clone size; where given, it reads once, few, many or a size class.

>TRBJ2-2|NA|TRBV5-5|few
TGTGCCAGCAGCTTGAGGGCAGCCACCGGGGAGCTGTTTTTT
CASSLRAATGELFF
>TRBJ2-7|NA|TRBV18|few
TGTGCCAGCTCAAGGCAGAGCTCCTACGAGCAGTACTTC
CASSRQSSYEQYF
>TRBJ2-2|TRBD2|TRBV9|NA
TGTGCCAGCAGCGTGGACACCGGGACTATCAACACCGGGGAGCTGTTTTTT
CASSVDTGTINTGELFF
>TRBJ1-4|NA|TRBV3-1|NA
TGTGCCAGCAGCCGACCGGACTGGGGGGATGAAAAACTGTTTTTT
CASSRPDWGDEKLFF
>TRBJ2-3|NA|TRBV7-8|NA
TGTGCCAGCAGCCCCAGGGACCCAGGGAGCACAGATACGCAGTATTTT
CASSPRDPGSTDTQYF
>TRBJ2-5|TRBD2|TRBV7-2|once
TGTGCCAGCAGCCTCGGGACTAGCGGGGAGGGGGAGACCCAGTACTTC
CASSLGTSGEGETQYF
>TRBJ1-2|NA|TRBV6-5|few
TGTGCCAGCAGTTACTCGACCGGGTATGGCTACACCTTC
CASSYSTGYGYTF
>TRBJ1-2|NA|TRBV9|NA
TGTGCCAGCAGCGTACTCGGGGGCGACTATGGCTACACCTTC
CASSVLGGDYGYTF
>TRBJ2-2|NA|TRBV24-1|NA
TGTGCCACCGGTGATTTATCGGGGGCTGGCACCGGGGAGCTGTTTTTT
CATGDLSGAGTGELFF
>TRBJ2-5|NA|TRBV12-3/TRBV12-4|NA
TGTGCCAGCGGACTGACAGGTGGGGAGACCCAGTACTTC
CASGLTGGETQYF
>TRBJ1-1|NA|TRBV12-3/TRBV12-4|NA
TGTGCCAGCAGTCCCTCAGAAGGGTCGGAAGCTTTCTTT
CASSPSEGSEAFF
>TRBJ2-7|TRBD2|TRBV3-1|NA
TGTGCCAGCAGCCCCACCTTTGGGGGGGCCTACGAGCAGTACTTC
CASSPTFGGAYEQYF
>TRBJ2-4|TRBD2|TRBV3-1|few
TGTGCCAGCAGCCCAAGAGGAAGCGGGGGAGACATTCAGTACTTC
CASSPRGSGGDIQYF
>TRBJ2-7|NA|TRBV5-1|few
TGCGCCAGCAGCTTGGAGTCTGGACGGACCTACGAGCAGTACTTC
CASSLESGRTYEQYF
>TRBJ1-1|NA|TRBV5-1|NA
TGCGCCAGCAGCCTGTACCCCGGGAACACTGAAGCTTTCTTT
CASSLYPGNTEAFF
>TRBJ1-4|NA|TRBV7-9|few
TGTGCCAGCAGCTTGATAGAGGGAGGCGGAAAAAAACTGTTTTTT
CASSLIEGGGKKLFF
>TRBJ2-5|NA|TRBV7-3|few
TGTGCCAGCAGCCCCCGGGCAGTAAAGTACCAAGAGACCCAGTACTTC
CASSPRAVKYQETQYF
>TRBJ2-7|NA|TRBV27|NA
TGTGCCAGCAGTCGGGGGACCACCTACGAGCAGTACTTC
CASSRGTTYEQYF
>TRBJ1-1|NA|TRBV18|NA
TGTGCCAGCTCACCGATTGCAGGAGACGACACTGAAGCTTTCTTT
CASSPIAGDDTEAFF
>TRBJ1-4|TRBD1|TRBV2|NA
TGTGCCAGCCTTCAACAGGGGGCGCTTTCTGAAAAACTGTTTTTT
CASLQQGALSEKLFF
>TRBJ1-2|TRBD1|TRBV7-2|NA
TGTGCCAGCAGACGGACACCGACAGGGGCTCAGGGTGGCTACACCTTC
CASRRTPTGAQGGYTF
>TRBJ2-7|TRBD1|TRBV6-5|NA
TGTGCCAGCAGTGCGGACAGGGGTTACGAGCAGTACTTC
CASSADRGYEQYF
>TRBJ2-1|NA|TRBV20-1|NA
TGCAGTGCTAGAGATTGGCGGGGAAGAGACAATGAGCAGTTCTTC
CSARDWRGRDNEQFF
>TRBJ1-2|NA|TRBV7-9|NA
TGTGCCAGCAGCCAACGGGGCTACACCTTC
CASSQRGYTF
>TRBJ1-3|NA|TRBV27|NA
TGTGCCAGCAAGATGGGCCCCTCTGGAAACACCATATATTTT
CASKMGPSGNTIYF
>TRBJ1-2|TRBD1|TRBV11-2|NA
TGTGCCAGCAGCCGGGCCCTACAGGGGGGAGGTAGCTACACCTTC
CASSRALQGGGSYTF
>TRBJ2-5|NA|TRBV5-1|few
TGCGCCAGCAGCTGGACCGCCCCAGAGACCCAGTACTTC
CASSWTAPETQYF
>TRBJ1-1|TRBD1|TRBV4-3|NA
TGCGCCAGCAGCCAAGAAGCGACAGGGGAAGAGAACACTGAAGCTTTCTTT
CASSQEATGEENTEAFF
>TRBJ2-1|NA|TRBV10-3|NA
TGTGCCATCAGTGACCCGACAGGCCGGGACTACAATGAGCAGTTCTTC
CAISDPTGRDYNEQFF
>TRBJ2-2|TRBD2|TRBV27|NA
TGTGCCAGCAGACTAGCGGGGGGGCCTAGCACCGGGGAGCTGTTTTTT
CASRLAGGPSTGELFF
>TRBJ2-1|NA|TRBV5-1|few
TGCGCCAGCAGCACCATGTGGGCAGGGGGGAATGAGCAGTTCTTC
CASSTMWAGGNEQFF
>TRBJ2-3|TRBD2|TRBV7-2|NA
TGTGCCAGCAGCCCGTGGACTAGCGGGGGGGCAGGCACGCAGTATTTT
CASSPWTSGGAGTQYF
>TRBJ2-3|NA|TRBV6-1|few
TGTGCCAGCAGTGAGGCCACAGGACCTCGGGATACGCAGTATTTT
CASSEATGPRDTQYF
>TRBJ2-5|TRBD1|TRBV12-5|few
TGTGCTAGTGGTTTGGCCCGATCACCGGGACAGGGAGTGGTAGGGCAGTACTTC
CASGLARSPGQGVVGQYF
>TRBJ2-7|TRBD1|TRBV20-1|NA
TGCAGTGCTAGAGACACCGGGACAGGGGAGGACGAGCAGTACTTC
CSARDTGTGEDEQYF
>TRBJ2-7|NA|TRBV7-2|NA
TGTGCCAGCAGCTTAGGAACCGGAGCAGGGTACTTC
CASSLGTGAGYF
>TRBJ2-1|NA|TRBV25-1|NA
TGTGCCAGCAGTGAAAACTACCATGAGCAGTTCTTC
CASSENYHEQFF
>TRBJ2-5|NA|TRBV20-1|few
TGCAGTGCTAGAGATCGTCGCGGGCAGATAAGGGGAGAGACCCAGTACTTC
CSARDRRGQIRGETQYF
>TRBJ2-1|TRBD2|TRBV4-3|few
TGCGCCGGCAGCCCCGGGACTAGCGGGGGATTGAGGAATGAGCAGTTCTTC
CAGSPGTSGGLRNEQFF